The clone carrying this T cell receptor (beta chain) turned up a few times. Its matching antigen is unknown. From germline, CDR1 is LNHNV and CDR2 YYDKDF (reference sequence). CDR3 size: 15 residues. V shed 0 bases, J shed 5 bases, and the junction held 2 bases outside the gene matches. The data belong to a study of naive and memory T cell subsets. Findings of the study overall: RNA-based TCR counts may shift with T cell activation and differentiation.

CMV status came from CD4+ T cell IFNgamma after overnight CMV lysate stimulation of fresh PBMCs. Both TRBC1 and TRBC2 were covered by a beta constant-region primer of two equimolar oligonucleotides. Using its own MiXCR run on the UMI-ligation and nested PCR reads, TCRdb lists one record per CDR3 protein. The sample yields thousands of distinct CDR3 sequences, under 7.5% seen once. Sample: effector memory CD8+ T cells from blood. Sample subset: effector memory, CD45RA- CD27-. The receptor comes from a human donor in good health. V usage is TRBV15 and J usage is TRBJ2-2, with 8 positions matching TRBD1. For the CDR3, the DNA is TGTGCCACCAGCAGAGACAGGGGGCGAACCGGGGAGCTGTTTTTT. Amino acids: CATSRDRGRTGELFF.